Sequencing of this T cell receptor (beta chain) was carried out in a study of OX40 agonist ivuxolimab in advanced cancers. Study information: A mean age of roughly 66 years, range roughly 20 to 90, was recorded, and 80% to 90% were male.

The protocol was immunoSEQ multiplex PCR, while the TCRdb copy is restricted to in-frame clones and leaves out a portion. The sample yields about 60,000 clones, 88% seen once. The ends were cut back, 6 bases at V and 2 bases at J, with 18 bases in the middle. CDR1 is SGHRS and CDR2 is YFSETQ in the germline V gene. The CDR3 covers 16 residues. Study results and caveats: Researchers report that CD8+ T cells had, on average, more expanded clones than CD4+. In the expanded peripheral T cells, antigen specificity was never determined. At 0.1 to 3.0 mg/kg and by week 6, clonal expansion occurred in CD4+ and CD8+ blood T cells.

A word on this clone: Its antigen is not known.

The sequencing used CD4+ or CD8+ T cells sorted from blood, collected in a trial of the OX40 agonist ivuxolimab. The V and J genes are TRBV5-1 and TRBJ1-3, with TRBD1 as a possible D gene (6 bases). This TCR derives from an adult with an advanced solid tumor such as melanoma, head and neck, liver or kidney cancer. The CDR3 DNA reads TGCGCCAGCACCCTGGACGGGGGGCAAGCTGGAAACACCATATATTTT. This encodes CASTLDGGQAGNTIYF.